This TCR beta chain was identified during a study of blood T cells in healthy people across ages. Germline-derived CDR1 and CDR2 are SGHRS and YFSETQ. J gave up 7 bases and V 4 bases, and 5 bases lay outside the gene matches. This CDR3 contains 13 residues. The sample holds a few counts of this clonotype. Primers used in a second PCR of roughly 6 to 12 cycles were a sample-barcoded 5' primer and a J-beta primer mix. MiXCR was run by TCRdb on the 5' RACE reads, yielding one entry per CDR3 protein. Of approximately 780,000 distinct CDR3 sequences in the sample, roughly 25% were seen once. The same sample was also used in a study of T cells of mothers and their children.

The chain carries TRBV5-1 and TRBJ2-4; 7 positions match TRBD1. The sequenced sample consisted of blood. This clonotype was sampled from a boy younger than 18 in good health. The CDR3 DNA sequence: TGCGCCAGCAGCGTGGGACAGTTTAACATTCAGTACTTC. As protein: CASSVGQFNIQYF. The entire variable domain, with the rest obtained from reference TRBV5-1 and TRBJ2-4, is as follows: KAGVTQTPRYLIKTRGQQVTLSCSPISGHRSVSWYQQTPGQGLQFLFEYFSETQRNKGNFPGRFSGRQFSNSRSEMNVSTLELGDSALYLCASSVGQFNIQYFGAGTRLSVL.